This T cell receptor (beta chain) stems from a study of graft-versus-host responses after intestinal transplantation. Study-level information: The whole recipient group had anti-thymocyte globulin induction followed by tacrolimus and steroids for two to four years.

Findings and caveats of the study: Those patients showing graft-donor T cell macrochimerism displayed high graft-versus-host to host-versus-graft clonal ratios in allografts.

The CDR3 runs 16 residues. V was trimmed by 0 bases and J by 0 bases, leaving 13 bases between them. CDR1 is SGHRS, CDR2 YFSETQ, per germline. Graft samples were processed, releasing intraepithelial and lamina propria lymphocytes. Data came from immunoSEQ multiplex PCR; TCRdb stores just in-frame clones and leaves some out. Of more than 30,000 clones in the sample, roughly nine tenths were seen once. Concerning this clone itself: As yet, its antigen is unknown.

This TCR was sampled from a human patient who received an intestinal transplant, so some T cells may come from the graft donor. The chain uses TRBV5-1 and TRBJ2-7; D is possibly TRBD2 (7 bases). This specimen was ileum tissue, taken around seven months after intestinal transplant. CDR3 region: CASSLAGGRYSYEQYF. In nucleotides, the CDR3 is TGCGCCAGCAGCTTGGCCGGGGGGCGTTACTCCTACGAGCAGTACTTC. Using reference TRBV5-1 and TRBJ2-7 for the parts outside the CDR3, the full variable domain is KAGVTQTPRYLIKTRGQQVTLSCSPISGHRSVSWYQQTPGQGLQFLFEYFSETQRNKGNFPGRFSGRQFSNSRSEMNVSTLELGDSALYLCASSLAGGRYSYEQYFGPGTRLTVT.